This T cell receptor beta chain was recovered during a study of T cell changes during pregnancy in multiple sclerosis. This table comes from immunoSEQ multiplex PCR, and its TCRdb copy is limited to in-frame clones, with some not included. The sample has tens of thousands of clones; around 93% are singletons. V lost 3 bases and J lost 5, with 20 bases in between. The CDR3 is 16 residues long. In germline, CDR1 is SGHNT, CDR2 YYREEE (reference sequence). The sequences come from CD8+ T cells from peripheral blood mononuclear cells, collected in the second trimester of pregnancy. This chain uses TRBV5-4 with TRBJ1-2; D is possibly TRBD1 (6 bases). This TCR came from a female donor with multiple sclerosis, enrolled in a pregnancy study. The chain's CDR3 is CASSSGQSIADYGYTF. Written as DNA, the CDR3 is TGTGCCAGCAGCTCCGGACAGTCAATTGCGGATTATGGCTACACCTTC. The variable domain in full, completed from reference TRBV5-4 and TRBJ1-2, reads ETGVTQSPTHLIKTRGQQVTLRCSSQSGHNTVSWYQQALGQGPQFIFQYYREEENGRGNFPPRFSGLQFPNYSSELNVNALELDDSALYLCASSSGQSIADYGYTFGSGTRLTVV.